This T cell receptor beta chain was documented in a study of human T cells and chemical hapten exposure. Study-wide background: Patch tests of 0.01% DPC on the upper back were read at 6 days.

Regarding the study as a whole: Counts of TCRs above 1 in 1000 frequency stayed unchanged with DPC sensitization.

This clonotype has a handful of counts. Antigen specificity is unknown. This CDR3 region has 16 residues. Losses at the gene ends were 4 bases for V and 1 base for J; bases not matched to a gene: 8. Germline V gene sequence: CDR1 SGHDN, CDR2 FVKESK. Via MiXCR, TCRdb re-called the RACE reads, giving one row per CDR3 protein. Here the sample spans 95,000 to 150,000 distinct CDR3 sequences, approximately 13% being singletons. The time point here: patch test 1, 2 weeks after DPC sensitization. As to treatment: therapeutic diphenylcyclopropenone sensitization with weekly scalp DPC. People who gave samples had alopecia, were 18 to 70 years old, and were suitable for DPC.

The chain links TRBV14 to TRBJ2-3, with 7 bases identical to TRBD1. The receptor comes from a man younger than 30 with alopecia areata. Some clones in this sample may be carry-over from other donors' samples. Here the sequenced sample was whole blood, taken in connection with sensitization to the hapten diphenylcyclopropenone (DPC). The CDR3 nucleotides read TGTGCCAGCAGCCGATGGGACAGAGTGGGCACAGATACGCAGTATTTT. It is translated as CASSRWDRVGTDTQYF.